The 12 T cell receptor beta chains given below trace back to one sample, sequenced in a study of T cells after yellow fever vaccination. TCRdb re-called the 5' RACE reads through MiXCR, storing one row per CDR3 protein. The sample lists 300,000 to 400,000 distinct CDR3 sequences, about 12% seen once, with 3.2% in the top ten. The sequencing here drew on CD4+ T cells sorted from PBMCs, taken 15 days after the yellow fever booster vaccination. These receptors originate from a young man who received the YFV17D yellow fever vaccine.

This clonotype was observed a single time. This chain links TRBV27 with TRBJ2-5; TRBD2 aligns across 10 bases. V shed 10 bases and J 5 bases; nucleotides not matched to a gene: 10. The CDR3 consists of 14 residues. CDR1 MNHEY and CDR2 SMNVEV come from the germline V gene (reference sequence). CDR3 sequence reads: CATGGSGGSETQYF. The DNA of the CDR3 is TGTGCCACGGGTGGTAGCGGGGGGTCGGAGACCCAGTACTTC.

This chain connects TRBV7-2 to TRBJ2-5, with D possibly TRBD2 on 6 matching bases. V lost 4 bases and J 5 bases, leaving 17 bases between the germline ends. CDR1 and CDR2 (germline): SGHTA, FQGNSA. The CDR3 consists of 15 residues. The CDR3 DNA sequence: TGTGCCAGCAGCTCCCGGGGGTCTGGAGAGGAGACCCAGTACTTC. Protein sequence: CASSSRGSGEETQYF.

This chain connects TRBV7-2 to TRBJ1-5, with D possibly TRBD1 on 5 matching bases. The germline gives CDR1 SGHTA, CDR2 FQGNSA. The V end lost 1 base, the J end lost 4 bases, and 17 bases lay between the germline ends. This CDR3 is 17 amino acids long. CDR3 coding DNA: TGTGCCAGCAGCTTAGGTCCGGGCAGGGAGAAAAATCAGCCCCAGCATTTT. This encodes CASSLGPGREKNQPQHF.

The chain carries TRBV6-5 and TRBJ1-2; unclear D gene. With 4 bases removed from V and 2 bases from J, the gap between germline ends came to 11 bases. Germline V gene sequence: CDR1 MNHEY, CDR2 SVGAGI. The CDR3 covers 14 residues. The CDR3 region is CASSSFSGNYGYTF. CDR3 DNA sequence: TGTGCCAGCAGTTCATTCAGTGGGAACTATGGCTACACCTTC.

V usage is TRBV7-2 and J usage is TRBJ2-3, with TRBD1 matching 10 bases. J was trimmed by 10 bases and V by 4 bases; bases with no gene match: 2. Germline CDR1 is SGHTA and CDR2 is FQGNSA. This CDR3 region has 12 residues. CDR3 region: CASSWTGGPQYF. The CDR3 nucleotides read TGTGCCAGCAGCTGGACAGGGGGTCCGCAGTATTTT.

This clonotype appeared a few times. This rearrangement joins TRBV7-9 to TRBJ1-1, with 11 bases lining up with TRBD1. The junction had 11 bases not matched to a gene; V was cut back by 6 bases and J by 11 bases. From germline, CDR1 is SEHNR and CDR2 FQNEAQ (reference sequence). The CDR3 has 14 amino acids. CDR3 sequence (DNA): TGTGCCAGCAGATACACTGGACAGGGGGCGGAGGCTTTCTTT. Protein product: CASRYTGQGAEAFF.

This clonotype occurred a few times. The CDR3 sequence: CAWSVHPLGGYTF. CDR3 nucleotides: TGTGCCTGGAGTGTTCACCCTTTGGGGGGCTACACCTTC. The chain recombines TRBV30 with TRBJ1-2; no firm D call. CDR3 size: 13 residues. Germline CDR1 is GTSNPN and CDR2 is SVGIG (reference sequence). V gave up 0 bases and J gave up 8 bases, with 13 bases separating them.

This clonotype has more than one count but fewer than ten. The genes are TRBV20-1 and TRBJ1-2, with a tentative D call TRBD1 (6 bases). The germline gives CDR1 DFQATT, CDR2 SNEGSKA (reference sequence). The CDR3 length is 13 residues. V lost 4 bases and J 5 bases, leaving 14 bases between the germline ends. The CDR3 sequence: CSAKGGLPYGYTF. The DNA for the CDR3 is TGCAGTGCTAAAGGGGGTTTACCATATGGCTACACCTTC.

This chain joins TRBV6-5 and TRBJ2-1; D not certain. Trimming removed 0 bases at V and 1 base at J, with 7 bases between. The CDR3 runs 15 residues. Germline-derived CDR1 and CDR2 are MNHEY and SVGAGI. The CDR3 sequence: CASSYSRWSYNEQFF. CDR3 DNA sequence: TGTGCCAGCAGTTACTCTAGGTGGTCCTACAATGAGCAGTTCTTC.

This clonotype was seen more than once but under ten times. This sequence joins TRBV20-1 and TRBJ2-7, with 7 bases fitting TRBD2. There are 17 residues in the CDR3. CDR1 and CDR2 (germline): DFQATT, SNEGSKA (reference sequence). Trimming removed 4 bases from V and 2 bases from J; junction bases left unmatched: 17. The CDR3, as DNA: TGCAGTGCTACCCGCGGGAGCGGTCCTTCACGACCCTACGAGCAGTACTTC. It specifies CSATRGSGPSRPYEQYF.

This sequence joins TRBV7-3 and TRBJ2-2, with 12 bases fitting TRBD2. This CDR3 comprises 16 residues. Germline V gives CDR1 SGHTA, CDR2 FQGTGA. J lost 5 bases, V lost 5 bases, and 6 bases had no gene match. This CDR3 reads CASSGLAGPETGELFF. The CDR3 DNA reads TGTGCCAGCAGCGGACTAGCGGGGCCCGAAACCGGGGAGCTGTTTTTT.

This clonotype was recorded a few times. V and J are TRBV4-2 and TRBJ2-5; unclear D gene. The length of the CDR3 is 13 residues. Trimming cost V 4 bases and J 5 bases, with 11 bases left between them. Germline loops: CDR1 LGHNA, CDR2 YNFKEQ. CDR3 loop: CASSRSPEETQYF. Written as DNA, the CDR3 is TGTGCCAGCAGCCGAAGCCCTGAGGAGACCCAGTACTTC.